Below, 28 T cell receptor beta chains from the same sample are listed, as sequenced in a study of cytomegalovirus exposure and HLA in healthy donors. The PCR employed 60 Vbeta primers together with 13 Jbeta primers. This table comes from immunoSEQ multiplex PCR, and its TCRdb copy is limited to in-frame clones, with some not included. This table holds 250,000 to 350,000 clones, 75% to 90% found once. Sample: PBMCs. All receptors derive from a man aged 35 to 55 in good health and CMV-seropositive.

CDR3 region: CASSTIYATNEKLFF. The CDR3 nucleotides read TGTGCCAGCAGTACAATATATGCAACTAATGAAAAACTGTTTTTT. This chain joins TRBV28 and TRBJ1-4; D not resolved. V lost 5 bases and J 0 bases, leaving 10 bases between the germline ends. The CDR3 runs 15 residues. The germline gives CDR1 MDHEN, CDR2 SYDVKM.

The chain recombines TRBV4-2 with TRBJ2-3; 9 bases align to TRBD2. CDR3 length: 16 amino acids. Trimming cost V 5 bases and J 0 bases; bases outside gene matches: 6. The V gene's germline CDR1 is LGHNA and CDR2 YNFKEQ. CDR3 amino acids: CASSYLAGSSTDTQYF. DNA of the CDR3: TGTGCCAGCAGCTACCTAGCGGGATCTAGCACAGATACGCAGTATTTT.

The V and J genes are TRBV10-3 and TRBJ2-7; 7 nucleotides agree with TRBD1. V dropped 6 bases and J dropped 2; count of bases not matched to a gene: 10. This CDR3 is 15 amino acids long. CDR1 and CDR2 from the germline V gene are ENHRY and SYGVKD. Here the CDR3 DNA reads TGTGCCATCAGGAGCGACACCGGGACAGCCTACGAGCAGTACTTC. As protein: CAIRSDTGTAYEQYF.

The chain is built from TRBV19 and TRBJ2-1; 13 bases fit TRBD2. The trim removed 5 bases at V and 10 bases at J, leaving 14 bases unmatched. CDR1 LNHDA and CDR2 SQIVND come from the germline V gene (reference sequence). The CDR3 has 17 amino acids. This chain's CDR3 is CASSSMTAGLAGYEQFF. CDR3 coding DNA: TGTGCCAGTAGTTCAATGACCGCGGGACTAGCGGGATACGAGCAGTTCTTC.

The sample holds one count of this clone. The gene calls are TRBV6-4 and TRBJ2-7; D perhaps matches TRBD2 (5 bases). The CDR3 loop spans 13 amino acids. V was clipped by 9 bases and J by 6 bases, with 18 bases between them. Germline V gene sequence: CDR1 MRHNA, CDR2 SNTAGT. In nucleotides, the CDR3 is TGTGCCAGAGCGGTCCCACTCAGTGGCGAGCAGTACTTC. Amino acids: CARAVPLSGEQYF.

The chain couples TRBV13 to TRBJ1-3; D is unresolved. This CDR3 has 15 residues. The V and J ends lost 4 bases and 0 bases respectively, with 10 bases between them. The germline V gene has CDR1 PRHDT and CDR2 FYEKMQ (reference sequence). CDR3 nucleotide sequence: TGTGCCAGCAGCTCCCCCGGTCCCTCTGGAAACACCATATATTTT. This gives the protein CASSSPGPSGNTIYF. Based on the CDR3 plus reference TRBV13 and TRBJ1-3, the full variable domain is AAGVIQSPRHLIKEKRETATLKCYPIPRHDTVYWYQQGPGQDPQFLISFYEKMQSDKGSIPDRFSAQQFSDYHSELNMSSLELGDSALYFCASSSPGPSGNTIYFGEGSWLTVV.

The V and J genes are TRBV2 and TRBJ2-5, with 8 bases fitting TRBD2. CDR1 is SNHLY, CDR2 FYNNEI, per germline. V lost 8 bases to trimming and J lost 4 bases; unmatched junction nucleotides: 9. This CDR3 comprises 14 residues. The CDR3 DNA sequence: TGTGCCAGCTCCGGGAGGGCCCTCCCAGAGACCCAGTACTTC. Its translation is CASSGRALPETQYF. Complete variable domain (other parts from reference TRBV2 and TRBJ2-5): EPEVTQTPSHQVTQMGQEVILRCVPISNHLYFYWYRQILGQKVEFLVSFYNNEISEKSEIFDDQFSVERPDGSNFTLKIRSTKLEDSAMYFCASSGRALPETQYFGPGTRLLVL.

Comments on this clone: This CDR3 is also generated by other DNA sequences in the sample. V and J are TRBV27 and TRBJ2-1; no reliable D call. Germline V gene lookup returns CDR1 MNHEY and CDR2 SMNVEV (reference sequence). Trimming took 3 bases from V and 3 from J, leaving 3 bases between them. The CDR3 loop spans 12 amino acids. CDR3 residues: CASSFGYNEQFF. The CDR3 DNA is TGTGCCAGCAGTTTCGGCTACAATGAGCAGTTCTTC.

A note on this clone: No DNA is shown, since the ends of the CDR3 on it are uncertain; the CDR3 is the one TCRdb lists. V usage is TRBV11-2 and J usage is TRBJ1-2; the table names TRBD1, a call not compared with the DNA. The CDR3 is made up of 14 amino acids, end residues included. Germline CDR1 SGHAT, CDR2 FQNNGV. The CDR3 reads CASSFLWGSNGYTF.

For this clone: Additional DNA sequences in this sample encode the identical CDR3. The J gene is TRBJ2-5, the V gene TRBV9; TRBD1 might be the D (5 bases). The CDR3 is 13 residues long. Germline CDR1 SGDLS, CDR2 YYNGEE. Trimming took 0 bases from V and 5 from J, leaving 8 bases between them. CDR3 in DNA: TGTGCCAGCAGCGTAGGGGGCTCGGAGACCCAGTACTTC. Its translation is CASSVGGSETQYF.

As DNA, the CDR3 is TGTGCCAGCAGCTTGAGGACAGTTAACTATGGCTACACCTTC. Amino acids: CASSLRTVNYGYTF. This chain joins TRBV11-1 and TRBJ1-2; maybe TRBD1 (6 bases). CDR1 is SGHAT and CDR2 is FQDESV in the germline V gene (reference sequence). CDR3 length: 14 residues. Trimming shortened V by 3 bases and J by 1 base, and 9 bases separated the two germline ends.

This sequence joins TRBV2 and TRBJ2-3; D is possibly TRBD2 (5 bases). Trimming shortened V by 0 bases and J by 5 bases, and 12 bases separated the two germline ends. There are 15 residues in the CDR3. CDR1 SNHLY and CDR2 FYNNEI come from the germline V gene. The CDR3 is CASSEAKRPGDTQYF. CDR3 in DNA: TGTGCCAGCAGTGAAGCTAAGCGGCCGGGAGATACGCAGTATTTT.

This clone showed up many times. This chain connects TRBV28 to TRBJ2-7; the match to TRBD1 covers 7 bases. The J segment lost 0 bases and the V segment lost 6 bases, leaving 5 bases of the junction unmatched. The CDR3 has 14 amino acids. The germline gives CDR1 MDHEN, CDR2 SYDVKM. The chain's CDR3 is CASRGQDSSYEQYF. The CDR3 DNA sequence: TGTGCCAGCAGAGGACAGGACAGCTCCTACGAGCAGTACTTC.

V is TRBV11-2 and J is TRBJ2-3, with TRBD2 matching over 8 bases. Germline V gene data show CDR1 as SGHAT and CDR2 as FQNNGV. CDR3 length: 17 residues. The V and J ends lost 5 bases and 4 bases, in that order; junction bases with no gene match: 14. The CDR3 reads CASSPPPGREDSDTQYF. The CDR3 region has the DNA TGTGCCAGCAGCCCACCGCCAGGGCGGGAGGACTCAGATACGCAGTATTTT. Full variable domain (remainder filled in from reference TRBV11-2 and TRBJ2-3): EAGVAQSPRYKIIEKRQSVAFWCNPISGHATLYWYQQILGQGPKLLIQFQNNGVVDDSQLPKDRFSAERLKGVDSTLKIQPAKLEDSAVYLCASSPPPGREDSDTQYFGPGTRLTVL.

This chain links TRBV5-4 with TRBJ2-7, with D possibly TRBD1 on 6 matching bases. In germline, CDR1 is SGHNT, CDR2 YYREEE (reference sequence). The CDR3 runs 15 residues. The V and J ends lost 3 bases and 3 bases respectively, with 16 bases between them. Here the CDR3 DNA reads TGTGCCAGCAGCTCGCTTCCGGACAGCCTCTACGAGCAGTACTTC. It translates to CASSSLPDSLYEQYF.

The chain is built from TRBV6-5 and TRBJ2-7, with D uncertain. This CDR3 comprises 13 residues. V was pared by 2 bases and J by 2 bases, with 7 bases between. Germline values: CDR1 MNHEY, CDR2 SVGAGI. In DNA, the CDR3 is TGTGCCAGCAGTTACCAGGCCACCTACGAGCAGTACTTC. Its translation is CASSYQATYEQYF.

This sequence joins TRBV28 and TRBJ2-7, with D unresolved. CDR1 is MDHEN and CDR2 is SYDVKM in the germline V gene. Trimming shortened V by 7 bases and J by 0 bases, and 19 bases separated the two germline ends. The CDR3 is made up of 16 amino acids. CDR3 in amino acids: CASKTSPRLDSYEQYF. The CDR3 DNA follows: TGTGCCAGCAAAACCTCCCCTCGCCTAGACTCCTACGAGCAGTACTTC.

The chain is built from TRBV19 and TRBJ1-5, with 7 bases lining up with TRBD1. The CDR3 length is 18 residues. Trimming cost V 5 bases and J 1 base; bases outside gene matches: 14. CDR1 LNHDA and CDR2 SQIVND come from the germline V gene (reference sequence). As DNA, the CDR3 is TGTGCCAGTAGTTCCGGACAGGCAAGGTTCTTAAGCAATCAGCCCCAGCATTTT. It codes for CASSSGQARFLSNQPQHF.

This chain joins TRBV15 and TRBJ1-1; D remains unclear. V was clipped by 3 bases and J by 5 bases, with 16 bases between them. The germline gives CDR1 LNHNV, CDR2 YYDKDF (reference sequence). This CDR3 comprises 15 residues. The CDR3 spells CATSRPREDLTEAFF. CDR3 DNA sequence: TGTGCCACCAGCAGGCCAAGGGAGGATTTGACTGAAGCTTTCTTT.

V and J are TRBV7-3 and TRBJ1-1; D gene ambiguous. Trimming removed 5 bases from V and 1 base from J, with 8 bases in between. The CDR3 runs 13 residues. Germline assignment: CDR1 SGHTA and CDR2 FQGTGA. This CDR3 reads CASSRGENTEAFF. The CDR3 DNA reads TGTGCCAGCAGCCGCGGGGAGAACACTGAAGCTTTCTTT.

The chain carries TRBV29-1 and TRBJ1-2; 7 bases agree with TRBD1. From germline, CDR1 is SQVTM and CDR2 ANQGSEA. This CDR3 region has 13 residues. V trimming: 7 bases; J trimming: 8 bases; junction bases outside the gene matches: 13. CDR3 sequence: CSASTGKEFGYTF. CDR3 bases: TGCAGCGCTTCGACAGGGAAGGAATTCGGCTACACCTTC.

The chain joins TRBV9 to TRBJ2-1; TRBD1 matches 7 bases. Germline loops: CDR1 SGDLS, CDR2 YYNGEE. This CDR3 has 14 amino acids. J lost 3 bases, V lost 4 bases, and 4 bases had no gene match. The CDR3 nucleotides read TGTGCCAGCAGCTTGGCAGGGGGCTACAATGAGCAGTTCTTC. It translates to CASSLAGGYNEQFF.

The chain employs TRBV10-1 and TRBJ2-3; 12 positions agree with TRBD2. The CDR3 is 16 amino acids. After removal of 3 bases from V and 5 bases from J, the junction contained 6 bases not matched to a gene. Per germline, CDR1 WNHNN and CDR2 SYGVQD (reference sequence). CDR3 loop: CASSDSELAGGDTQYF. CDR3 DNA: TGCGCCAGCAGTGACTCTGAACTAGCGGGGGGAGATACGCAGTATTTT.

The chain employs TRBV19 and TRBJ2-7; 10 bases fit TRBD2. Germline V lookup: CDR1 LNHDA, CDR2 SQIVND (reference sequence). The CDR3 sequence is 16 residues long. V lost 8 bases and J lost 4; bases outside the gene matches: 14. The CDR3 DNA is TGTGCCAGTTCCAGATCTGTAGCGGGAGGACCATACGAGCAGTACTTC. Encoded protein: CASSRSVAGGPYEQYF.

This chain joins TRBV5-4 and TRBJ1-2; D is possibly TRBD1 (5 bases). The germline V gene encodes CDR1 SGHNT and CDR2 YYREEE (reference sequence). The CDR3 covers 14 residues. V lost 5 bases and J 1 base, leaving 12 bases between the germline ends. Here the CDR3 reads CASSLTTVNYGYTF. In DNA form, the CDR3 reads TGTGCCAGCAGTTTGACGACAGTTAACTATGGCTACACCTTC.

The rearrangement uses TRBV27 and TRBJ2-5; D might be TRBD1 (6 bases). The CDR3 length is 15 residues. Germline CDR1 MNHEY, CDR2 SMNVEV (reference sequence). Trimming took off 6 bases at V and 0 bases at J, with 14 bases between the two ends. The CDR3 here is CASRRQEIDQETQYF. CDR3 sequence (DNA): TGTGCCAGCAGGCGACAGGAGATTGACCAAGAGACCCAGTACTTC.

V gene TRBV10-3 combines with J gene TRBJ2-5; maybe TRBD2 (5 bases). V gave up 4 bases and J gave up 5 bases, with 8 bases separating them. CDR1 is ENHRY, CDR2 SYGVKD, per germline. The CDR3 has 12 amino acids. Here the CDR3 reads CAISAGWETQYF. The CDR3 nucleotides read TGTGCCATCAGTGCGGGATGGGAGACCCAGTACTTC.

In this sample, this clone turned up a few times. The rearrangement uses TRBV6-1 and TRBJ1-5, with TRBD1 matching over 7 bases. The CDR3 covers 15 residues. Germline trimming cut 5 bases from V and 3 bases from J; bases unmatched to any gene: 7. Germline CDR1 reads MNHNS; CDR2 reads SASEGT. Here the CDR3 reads CASSLLTGDNQPQHF. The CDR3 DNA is TGTGCCAGCAGTCTCTTAACAGGGGACAATCAGCCCCAGCATTTT.